The clone carrying this T cell receptor beta chain was seen only once. This entry is derived from a study of blood T cell repertoires in COVID-19. Study at large: T cells, B-cell-depleted T cells, or PBMCs supplied cDNA or gDNA.

In Cohort 3, a recovered donor had either two negative PCRs, clearance, or symptom resolution. The table came from immunoSEQ multiplex PCR; TCRdb's copy has only in-frame clones and leaves some out. The sample gives just over 300,000 clones, approximately 90% of which show up once; roughly 4.5% is in the top ten. Germline V gives CDR1 SGHVS, CDR2 FNYEAQ. The CDR3 runs to 18 residues. After removal of 4 bases from V and 0 bases from J, the junction contained 8 bases not matched to a gene. The J gene is TRBJ2-3, the V gene TRBV7-6, with TRBD2 matching over 12 bases. Sequenced material: PBMCs or T cells enriched from blood (not recorded which). This sequence was found in a man aged 30 to 45 who had recovered from COVID-19. The CDR3 DNA follows: TGTGCCAGCAGCTCCCGAAGACTAGCGGGAGTTAGCACAGATACGCAGTATTTT. Translation: CASSSRRLAGVSTDTQYF.